These 31 T cell receptor beta chains were sequenced from one sample in a study of shared clonotypes between healthy human individuals (dated by TCRdb to between 2020 and 2021). CD8 naive samples were obtained by positive selection for CCR7 among CD45RO-negative cells, yielding a CD45RA+CCR7+ population from which TemRA cells were excluded. Receptor amplification or capture employed the immunoSEQ multiplex PCR assay. Sourced from immuneACCESS, this table was stored by TCRdb with only in-frame sequences that have V and J called. A share of the clones is absent; for the studies checked, an unresolved V gene accounts for under half, and the remainder has no known explanation. This sample lists around 1,900,000 clones; roughly 95% were detected once. The ten biggest clones cover approximately 1.6% of the sample. Specimen: naive CD8+ T cells from PBMCs. The cell subset or site label corresponds to: CD45RA+CCR7+. These receptors came from a man younger than 35 in good health. Some clones in this sample may be carry-over from other donors' samples.

This chain connects TRBV10-3 to TRBJ2-7; TRBD2 aligns across 7 bases. The junction had 3 bases not matched to a gene; V was cut back by 0 bases and J by 1 base. Germline CDR1 ENHRY, CDR2 SYGVKD. The CDR3 consists of 15 residues. Here the CDR3 reads CAISESTGGSYEQYF. DNA for the CDR3: TGTGCCATCAGTGAGTCGACGGGGGGTTCCTACGAGCAGTACTTC.

This clone was detected once. The rearrangement uses TRBV7-9 and TRBJ2-2; no reliable D call. V was cut by 0 bases and J by 1 base, with 9 bases left in between. The CDR3 totals 16 residues. Germline assignment: CDR1 SEHNR and CDR2 FQNEAQ (reference sequence). The CDR3 loop reads CASSLAPHGNTGELFF. The CDR3 nucleotides are TGTGCCAGCAGCTTAGCCCCCCACGGGAACACCGGGGAGCTGTTTTTT.

This chain links TRBV2 with TRBJ1-5; 8 bases fit TRBD1. In germline, CDR1 is SNHLY, CDR2 FYNNEI. V shed 5 bases, J shed 5 bases, and the junction held 8 bases outside the gene matches. The CDR3 length is 15 residues. CDR3 DNA sequence: TGTGCCAGCAGTTACGGGACAGGACCTGATCAGCCCCAGCATTTT. Protein product: CASSYGTGPDQPQHF.

The gene calls are TRBV7-7 and TRBJ2-2, with D unresolved. V was cut by 10 bases and J by 2 bases, with 11 bases left in between. Germline CDR1 and CDR2: SSHAT and FNYEAQ (reference sequence). CDR3 length equals 13 residues. CDR3 in amino acids: CATSAENTGELFF. The CDR3 coding sequence is TGTGCCACCTCGGCGGAAAACACCGGGGAGCTGTTTTTT.

The chain carries TRBV4-1 and TRBJ1-4, with 7 bases that match TRBD1. Looked up from germline, CDR1 is MGHRA and CDR2 is YSYEKL. V trimming: 1 base; J trimming: 1 base; junction bases outside the gene matches: 9. The CDR3 loop spans 18 amino acids. The CDR3 here is CASSQARGGEGTNEKLFF. In nucleotides, the CDR3 is TGCGCCAGCAGCCAAGCTCGAGGGGGCGAGGGAACTAATGAAAAACTGTTTTTT.

The gene calls are TRBV19 and TRBJ2-7; D unresolved. The germline gives CDR1 LNHDA, CDR2 SQIVND (reference sequence). The CDR3 runs 14 residues. The V end lost 4 bases, the J end lost 0 bases, and 10 bases lay between the germline ends. CDR3 amino acids: CASSTDRPSYEQYF. Written as DNA, the CDR3 is TGTGCCAGTAGTACAGACCGGCCCTCCTACGAGCAGTACTTC. Based on the CDR3 plus reference TRBV19 and TRBJ2-7, the full variable domain is DGGITQSPKYLFRKEGQNVTLSCEQNLNHDAMYWYRQDPGQGLRLIYYSQIVNDFQKGDIAEGYSVSREKKESFPLTVTSAQKNPTAFYLCASSTDRPSYEQYFGPGTRLTVT.

The J gene is TRBJ2-1, the V gene TRBV5-1; 9 bases match TRBD1. This CDR3 is 17 amino acids long. Germline assignment: CDR1 SGHRS and CDR2 YFSETQ. The junction had 10 bases not matched to a gene; V was cut back by 4 bases and J by 2 bases. CDR3 sequence reads: CASSPGQGQVPYNEQFF. DNA of the CDR3: TGCGCCAGCAGCCCCGGACAGGGGCAGGTCCCCTACAATGAGCAGTTCTTC.

The CDR3 coding sequence is TGCGCCAGCAGCGACCCGACTAGCGCGAGCTCCTACAATGAGCAGTTCTTC. Protein sequence: CASSDPTSASSYNEQFF. This chain connects TRBV5-1 to TRBJ2-1, with 8 bases identical to TRBD2. Germline V gene sequence: CDR1 SGHRS, CDR2 YFSETQ. CDR3 length: 17 amino acids. V was clipped by 4 bases and J by 0 bases; unmatched bases: 9.

The rearrangement links TRBV12-5 to TRBJ1-2; D ambiguous. The CDR3 has 17 amino acids. V lost 0 bases and J lost 5, with 19 bases in between. Germline values: CDR1 LGHNT, CDR2 FRNRAP. CDR3 sequence reads: CASGLVRIPNSRYGYTF. DNA for the CDR3: TGTGCTAGTGGTTTGGTACGTATACCGAATAGTAGGTATGGCTACACCTTC. Together with reference TRBV12-5 and TRBJ1-2, the CDR3 gives the full variable domain: DARVTQTPRHKVTEMGQEVTMRCQPILGHNTVFWYRQTMMQGLELLAYFRNRAPLDDSGMPKDRFSAEMPDATLATLKIQPSEPRDSAVYFCASGLVRIPNSRYGYTFGSGTRLTVV.

Of note for this clone: Distinct nucleotide sequences in the sample also encode this CDR3. V usage is TRBV9 and J usage is TRBJ1-1; D may be TRBD1 (6 bases). Germline V gene sequence: CDR1 SGDLS, CDR2 YYNGEE. V was shortened by 4 bases and J by 5 bases, with 12 bases between the two germline ends. CDR3 length: 13 residues. CDR3 sequence reads: CASSPGGGTEAFF. The CDR3 region has the DNA TGTGCCAGCAGCCCGGGGGGCGGAACTGAAGCTTTCTTT.

This chain uses TRBV28 with TRBJ2-1; no clear D gene. Germline V gene lookup returns CDR1 MDHEN and CDR2 SYDVKM. The germline V and J ends were trimmed by 6 bases and 5 bases, with 20 bases remaining between them. The CDR3 is made up of 16 amino acids. CDR3 sequence: CASRPLLEKLDNEQFF. The DNA for the CDR3 is TGTGCCAGCAGGCCTCTCCTTGAAAAGCTCGACAATGAGCAGTTCTTC.

The chain links TRBV19 to TRBJ2-7; D unclear. Between the trimmed V and J ends, which lost 5 bases and 5 bases, there was a span of 19 bases. Germline V gene sequence: CDR1 LNHDA, CDR2 SQIVND (reference sequence). This CDR3 comprises 15 residues. The CDR3 DNA is TGTGCCAGTAGTTATAAGACGGTTACCTACGACGAGCAGTACTTC. It codes for CASSYKTVTYDEQYF.

In nucleotides, the CDR3 is TGTGCCAGCAGTGCACCGGGACTAGCCTCCGAGCAGTACTTC. Residues: CASSAPGLASEQYF. V gene TRBV28 combines with J gene TRBJ2-7; 9 bases map to TRBD2. In germline, CDR1 is MDHEN, CDR2 SYDVKM. Unmatched junction bases numbered 8, after V lost 5 bases and J lost 6 bases. The CDR3 loop spans 14 amino acids.

This clone was observed a few times. The chain employs TRBV9 and TRBJ1-1; D uncertain. V was trimmed by 0 bases and J by 9 bases, leaving 9 bases between them. From germline, CDR1 is SGDLS and CDR2 YYNGEE. CDR3 length: 12 residues. The CDR3: CASSVGGDKAFF. The CDR3 nucleotides are TGTGCCAGCAGCGTAGGGGGAGATAAAGCTTTCTTT.

This sequence joins TRBV7-9 and TRBJ1-1; D is unclear. The CDR3 has 16 amino acids. V lost 1 base and J lost 5, with 17 bases in between. Germline V gene lookup returns CDR1 SEHNR and CDR2 FQNEAQ (reference sequence). CDR3 residues: CASSLGATREWTEAFF. The CDR3 coding sequence is TGTGCCAGCAGCTTAGGGGCCACCCGGGAATGGACTGAAGCTTTCTTT. Full variable domain (rest looked up from reference TRBV7-9 and TRBJ1-1): DTGVSQNPRHKITKRGQNVTFRCDPISEHNRLYWYRQTLGQGPEFLTYFQNEAQLEKSRLLSDRFSAERPKGSFSTLEIQRTEQGDSAMYLCASSLGATREWTEAFFGQGTRLTVV.

The chain carries TRBV27 and TRBJ2-3; weak D call: TRBD2 (5 bases). The CDR3 consists of 14 residues. Per germline, CDR1 MNHEY and CDR2 SMNVEV (reference sequence). Trimming removed 7 bases from V and 6 bases from J, with 17 bases in between. The CDR3, as DNA: TGTGCCAGCACGCACGGGGTACGCGGGGATACGCAGTATTTT. It encodes CASTHGVRGDTQYF.

The rearrangement joins TRBV5-8 to TRBJ1-5; D may be TRBD1 (6 bases). The germline gives CDR1 SGHTS, CDR2 YDEGEE. The CDR3 runs to 15 residues. The germline V and J ends were trimmed by 2 bases and 4 bases, with 13 bases remaining between them. CDR3 amino acids: CASSFARGGNQPQHF. CDR3 nucleotides: TGTGCCAGCAGCTTTGCCAGGGGAGGTAATCAGCCCCAGCATTTT.

The rearrangement uses TRBV5-6 and TRBJ1-2; TRBD1 matches 7 bases. CDR3 length equals 16 residues. V trimming: 0 bases; J trimming: 4 bases; junction bases outside the gene matches: 9. Germline loops: CDR1 SGHDT, CDR2 YYEEEE. The CDR3 protein is CASSLGGGMTPYGYTF. CDR3 coding DNA: TGTGCCAGCAGCTTGGGAGGGGGCATGACTCCCTATGGCTACACCTTC.

This chain joins TRBV27 and TRBJ2-3, with TRBD1 matching over 7 bases. The CDR3 is made up of 15 amino acids. Germline CDR1 reads MNHEY; CDR2 reads SMNVEV (reference sequence). V lost 8 bases and J lost 2; bases outside the gene matches: 10. This CDR3 reads CASGRPRGTTDTQYF. The CDR3 nucleotides are TGTGCCAGCGGACGGCCCAGGGGGACCACAGATACGCAGTATTTT.

The chain carries TRBV7-6 and TRBJ2-3; TRBD2 aligns across 8 bases. V lost 6 bases, J lost 4 bases, and 6 bases stayed unmatched. This CDR3 is 14 amino acids long. Germline loops: CDR1 SGHVS, CDR2 FNYEAQ. This CDR3 reads CASRPGTRSDTQYF. CDR3 DNA: TGTGCCAGCAGGCCCGGGACTAGATCAGATACGCAGTATTTT.

The chain links TRBV5-6 to TRBJ2-7; TRBD2 matches at 8 bases. This CDR3 region has 14 residues. Trimming removed 2 bases from V and 1 base from J; junction bases left unmatched: 2. CDR1 and CDR2 (germline): SGHDT, YYEEEE. The CDR3 region is CASSFSGKSYEQYF. The CDR3, as DNA: TGTGCCAGCAGCTTTAGCGGGAAGTCCTACGAGCAGTACTTC.

The chain links TRBV10-2 to TRBJ2-7; 9 nucleotides line up with TRBD1. After removal of 7 bases from V and 3 bases from J, the junction contained 10 bases not matched to a gene. The V gene's germline CDR1 is WSHSY and CDR2 SAAADI. This CDR3 is 15 amino acids long. In nucleotides, the CDR3 is TGCGCCAGCAAAGCCCCGGGACAGGGATACTACGAGCAGTACTTC. It is translated as CASKAPGQGYYEQYF.

The chain couples TRBV6-5 to TRBJ2-1, with TRBD1 matching 11 bases. CDR1 MNHEY and CDR2 SVGAGI come from the germline V gene. This CDR3 has 15 residues. V shed 9 bases, J shed 9 bases, and the junction held 13 bases outside the gene matches. CDR3 amino acids: CASLIRTGTGGEQFF. The DNA for the CDR3 is TGTGCCAGTCTTATTCGTACGGGGACAGGGGGTGAGCAGTTCTTC.

This chain connects TRBV5-1 to TRBJ2-1; unclear D gene. V lost 3 bases, J lost 3 bases, and 4 bases lay in between. The CDR3 extends over 12 amino acids. Looked up from germline, CDR1 is SGHRS and CDR2 is YFSETQ. This CDR3 reads CASSSDYNEQFF. The DNA of the CDR3 is TGCGCCAGCAGCTCTGACTACAATGAGCAGTTCTTC.

The J gene is TRBJ1-5, the V gene TRBV5-8; D not resolved. The CDR3 is 14 amino acids. Between the trimmed V and J ends, which lost 5 bases and 4 bases, there was a span of 13 bases. Per germline, CDR1 SGHTS and CDR2 YDEGEE. The CDR3 loop reads CASRSKVGNQPQHF. CDR3 bases: TGTGCCAGCAGGTCGAAGGTGGGGAATCAGCCCCAGCATTTT.

The chain has TRBV5-4 and TRBJ1-4; D unresolved. CDR1 is SGHNT, CDR2 YYREEE, per germline (reference sequence). V was cut by 4 bases and J by 1 base, with 11 bases left in between. The CDR3 is 15 residues long. The CDR3: CASSPSAGTNEKLFF. The DNA for the CDR3 is TGTGCCAGCAGCCCATCGGCGGGAACTAATGAAAAACTGTTTTTT.

In the case of this clone: Other DNA sequences within the sample encode an identical CDR3. The chain joins TRBV9 to TRBJ1-1; a possible D gene is TRBD1 (5 bases). The CDR3 extends over 13 amino acids. The germline V gene has CDR1 SGDLS and CDR2 YYNGEE. V lost 0 bases and J lost 5, with 8 bases in between. CDR3 DNA: TGTGCCAGCAGCGTAGGAGGGACGACTGAAGCTTTCTTT. Translation: CASSVGGTTEAFF. Using reference TRBV9 and TRBJ1-1 for the parts outside the CDR3, the full variable domain is DSGVTQTPKHLITATGQRVTLRCSPRSGDLSVYWYQQSLDQGLQFLIQYYNGEERAKGNILERFSAQQFPDLHSELNLSSLELGDSALYFCASSVGGTTEAFFGQGTRLTVV.

V and J are TRBV9 and TRBJ2-1, with D possibly matching TRBD2 (5 bases). V shed 4 bases and J shed 8 bases, with 13 bases lying between them. This CDR3 has 13 residues. Germline lookup yields CDR1 SGDLS and CDR2 YYNGEE. CDR3: CASSPWTEDEQFF. DNA for the CDR3: TGTGCCAGCAGCCCCTGGACTGAGGATGAGCAGTTCTTC.

This chain connects TRBV6-5 to TRBJ1-2; possible D gene TRBD1, 6 bases. Germline CDR1 MNHEY, CDR2 SVGAGI. V was trimmed by 0 bases and J by 8 bases, leaving 13 bases between them. The CDR3 is made up of 14 amino acids. The CDR3 is CASSYSGAHWGYTF. The CDR3 DNA sequence: TGTGCCAGCAGTTACTCGGGGGCCCACTGGGGCTACACCTTC.

The chain combines TRBV7-9 with TRBJ2-3; 10 nucleotides align to TRBD2. The germline V gene encodes CDR1 SEHNR and CDR2 FQNEAQ (reference sequence). V trimming: 5 bases; J trimming: 0 bases; junction bases outside the gene matches: 11. The CDR3 has 18 residues. The CDR3 loop is CASSIRPGTSDSTDTQYF. In nucleotides, the CDR3 is TGTGCCAGCAGCATACGGCCCGGGACTAGCGATAGCACAGATACGCAGTATTTT.

V and J are TRBV9 and TRBJ2-2; either TRBD1 or TRBD2 may supply D (5 bases each). The CDR3 consists of 16 residues. The V gene lost 3 bases and the J gene lost 2 bases, with 14 bases spanning the gap. Germline V gene lookup returns CDR1 SGDLS and CDR2 YYNGEE. CDR3 nucleotide sequence: TGTGCCAGCAGCGCAAGCGTGGGGGTCAACACCGGGGAGCTGTTTTTT. It translates to CASSASVGVNTGELFF.